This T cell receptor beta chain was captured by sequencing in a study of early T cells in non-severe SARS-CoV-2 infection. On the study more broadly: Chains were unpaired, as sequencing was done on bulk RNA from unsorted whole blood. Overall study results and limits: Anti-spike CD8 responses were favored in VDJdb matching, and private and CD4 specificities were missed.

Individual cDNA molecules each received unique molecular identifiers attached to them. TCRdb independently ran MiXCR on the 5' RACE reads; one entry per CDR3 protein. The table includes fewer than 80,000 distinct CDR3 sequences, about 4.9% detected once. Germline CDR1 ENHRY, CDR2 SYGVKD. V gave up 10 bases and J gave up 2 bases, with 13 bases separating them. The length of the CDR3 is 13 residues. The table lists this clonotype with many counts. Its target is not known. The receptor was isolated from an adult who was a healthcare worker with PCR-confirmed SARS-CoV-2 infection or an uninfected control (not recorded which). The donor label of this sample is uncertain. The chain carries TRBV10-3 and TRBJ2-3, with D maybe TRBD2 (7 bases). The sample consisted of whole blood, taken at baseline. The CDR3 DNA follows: TGTGCCACCTCGGGGGGCAACACAGATACGCAGTATTTT. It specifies CATSGGNTDTQYF.